This is a list of T cell receptor beta chains from one sample in a study of shared clonotypes between healthy human individuals. Profiling relied on immunoSEQ multiplex PCR, and the TCRdb table lists in-frame clones only, not all of them. The table lists fewer than 1.4 million clones, 75% to 85% of them singletons, with 0.55% to 0.7% in the top ten. Sequenced material: memory CD4+ T cells from PBMCs. These receptors were obtained from a man aged 18 to 30 in good health. Some clones in this sample may be carry-over from other donors' samples. The CDR3 runs from the conserved cysteine through the conserved F or W. A D gene is named only where the DNA matches it firmly. Not every row has a clone size; where given, it reads once, few, many or a size class.

V	size	D	J	CDR3	DNA
TRBV25-1	NA	NA	TRBJ1-6	CASRPEAGSAYSPLHF	TGTGCCAGCAGGCCGGAAGCGGGGTCCGCTTATTCACCCCTCCACTTT
TRBV15	NA	NA	TRBJ1-2	CATSRRLGGYTF	TGTGCCACCAGCAGACGTCTTGGGGGCTACACCTTC
TRBV28	few	NA	TRBJ1-3	CASSSRTASGNTIYF	TGTGCCAGCAGTTCACGGACAGCCTCTGGAAACACCATATATTTT
TRBV4-2	NA	TRBD2	TRBJ2-3	CASSQEPELAADTQYF	TGTGCCAGCAGCCAAGAACCGGAGCTAGCGGCAGATACGCAGTATTTT
TRBV28	few	TRBD2	TRBJ2-7	CASSSHSTTVRGVYEQYF	TGTGCCAGCAGTTCCCACAGCACGACCGTCCGGGGGGTCTACGAGCAGTACTTC
TRBV7-9	NA	NA	TRBJ2-7	CASSLPSNSYEQYF	TGTGCCAGCAGCTTACCTAGTAACTCCTACGAGCAGTACTTC
TRBV18	NA	NA	TRBJ1-3	CASSPPAGLSGNTIYF	TGTGCCAGCTCACCACCGGCAGGTCTCTCTGGAAACACCATATATTTT
TRBV15	NA	TRBD1	TRBJ2-7	CATSRKTGDSYEQYF	TGTGCCACCAGCAGAAAAACAGGGGACTCCTACGAGCAGTACTTC
TRBV5-1	NA	NA	TRBJ2-2	CASSSGAGGELFF	TGCGCCAGCAGCTCAGGGGCGGGCGGGGAGCTGTTTTTT
TRBV9	NA	TRBD2	TRBJ2-5	CASSARLAGAQETQYF	TGTGCCAGCAGCGCCCGACTAGCGGGAGCACAAGAGACCCAGTACTTC
TRBV7-8	NA	NA	TRBJ2-5	CASSHESTGETQYF	TGTGCCAGCAGCCACGAATCTACTGGGGAGACCCAGTACTTC
TRBV4-3	NA	NA	TRBJ1-2	CASSQDFTVENGYTF	TGCGCCAGCAGCCAAGACTTTACAGTAGAGAATGGCTACACCTTC
TRBV18	NA	NA	TRBJ2-7	CASSSSNEQYF	TGTGCCAGCTCAAGTTCAAACGAGCAGTACTTC
TRBV25-1	NA	NA	TRBJ2-1	CASSEAGFQRHEQFF	TGTGCCAGCAGTGAAGCGGGATTCCAGAGGCATGAGCAGTTCTTC
TRBV5-1	once	NA	TRBJ2-7	CASSSRTGYEQYF	TGCGCCAGCAGCTCTAGAACGGGCTACGAGCAGTACTTC
TRBV4-2	NA	NA	TRBJ2-3	CASSRGKADTQYF	TGTGCCAGCAGCCGTGGGAAAGCGGATACGCAGTATTTT
TRBV28	once	NA	TRBJ2-7	CASSWTGSHYEQYF	TGTGCCAGCAGTTGGACGGGCTCACACTACGAGCAGTACTTC
TRBV9	NA	NA	TRBJ1-3	CASSVEAGTSGNTIYF	TGTGCCAGCAGCGTAGAAGCGGGAACCTCTGGAAACACCATATATTTT
TRBV28	NA	NA	TRBJ2-5	CASSFGPETQYF	TGTGCCAGCAGCTTCGGCCCAGAGACCCAGTACTTC
TRBV5-4	once	NA	TRBJ2-1	CASSLAGEQFF	TGTGCCAGCAGCTTGGCCGGTGAGCAGTTCTTC
TRBV5-6	NA	NA	TRBJ2-3	CASIRGVAQYF	TGTGCCAGCATCCGAGGGGTGGCGCAGTATTTT
TRBV29-1	NA	NA	TRBJ1-1	CSLSKGGAEAFF	TGCAGCTTATCCAAGGGGGGCGCCGAAGCTTTCTTT
TRBV7-3	NA	NA	TRBJ2-1	CASSFQDLNANEQFF	TGTGCCAGCAGCTTCCAGGACTTAAACGCCAATGAGCAGTTCTTC
TRBV7-3	once	TRBD2	TRBJ2-2	CASSLRAGGGTGELFF	TGTGCCAGCAGCTTACGAGCGGGAGGTGGAACCGGGGAGCTGTTTTTT
TRBV2	few	TRBD1	TRBJ1-5	CASQGGNQPQHF	TGTGCCAGCCAGGGGGGTAATCAGCCCCAGCATTTT
TRBV5-1	once	TRBD1	TRBJ1-1	CASSLDRGYTEAFF	TGCGCCAGCAGCTTGGACAGGGGATATACTGAAGCTTTCTTT